The 18 T cell receptor beta chains below come from one sample, sequenced in a study of shared clonotypes between healthy human individuals. TCRdb's table, derived via immunoSEQ multiplex PCR, lists solely in-frame clones and lacks some. The sample consists of approximately 500,000 clones, around 79% of them appearing once. The sample comprised PBMCs. The receptors derive from a woman aged 40 to 49 in good health. Some clones in this sample may be carry-over from other donors' samples.

The gene calls are TRBV5-1 and TRBJ2-1; D perhaps matches TRBD2 (5 bases). Germline lookup yields CDR1 SGHRS and CDR2 YFSETQ. Trimming removed 3 bases from V and 8 bases from J, with 12 bases in between. This CDR3 is built from 13 residues. CDR3 nucleotide sequence: TGCGCCAGCAGCTGGACTGCCCGCGATGAGCAGTTCTTC. This sequence encodes CASSWTARDEQFF.

The rearrangement joins TRBV30 to TRBJ2-5; possible D gene TRBD1, 6 bases. Near its end, the DNA agrees better with TRBJ2-7, so the J call may be wrong. Germline assignment: CDR1 GTSNPN and CDR2 SVGIG (reference sequence). This CDR3 has 13 residues. The CDR3, as DNA: TGTGCCTGGAGCCGGGACACCCCCTACGAGCAGTACTTC. Encoded protein: CAWSRDTPYEQYF.

A note on this clone: A much larger clone lies a single base off, so this may be a read error. The chain combines TRBV25-1 with TRBJ1-1, with TRBD1 matching 9 bases. The CDR3 consists of 13 residues. Germline CDR1 reads MGHDK; CDR2 reads SYGVNS. The CDR3: CVKQGARSTEAFF. The CDR3 DNA is TGTGTCAAACAGGGGGCGAGAAGCACTGAAGCTTTCTTT.

The J gene is TRBJ2-2, the V gene TRBV15, with TRBD2 identical over 7 bases. From germline, CDR1 is LNHNV and CDR2 YYDKDF (reference sequence). V was clipped by 3 bases and J by 12 bases; unmatched bases: 13. The CDR3 extends over 15 amino acids. This CDR3 is CATSSGSLAFDQLFF. As DNA, the CDR3 is TGTGCCACCAGCAGCGGTTCACTAGCGTTTGATCAGCTGTTTTTT.

V is TRBV18 and J is TRBJ1-2, with D hard to call. CDR1 and CDR2 (germline): KGHSH, LQKENI. V gave up 2 bases and J gave up 0 bases, with 7 bases separating them. The CDR3 runs to 14 residues. The CDR3 here is CASSPVVANYGYTF. CDR3 bases: TGTGCCAGCTCACCAGTTGTTGCTAACTATGGCTACACCTTC.

The sample holds many counts of this clone. V gene TRBV7-8 combines with J gene TRBJ1-3, with D unclear. This CDR3 has 15 residues. V shed 5 bases and J shed 4 bases, with 15 bases lying between them. Germline CDR1 is SGHVS and CDR2 is FQNEAQ. The CDR3 here is CASSHTSLLGNTIYF. The CDR3 region has the DNA TGTGCCAGCAGCCATACTTCCCTTTTGGGAAACACCATATATTTT.

This clone was found once. The chain recombines TRBV28 with TRBJ1-4; 9 bases align to TRBD1. CDR1 and CDR2 from the germline V gene are MDHEN and SYDVKM. J gave up 7 bases and V 5 bases, and 8 bases lay outside the gene matches. This CDR3 region has 15 residues. The CDR3 spells CASSITGGEGEKLFF. Written as DNA, the CDR3 is TGTGCCAGCAGTATCACAGGGGGCGAAGGTGAAAAACTGTTTTTT.

This rearrangement joins TRBV18 to TRBJ2-3, with no clear D. In germline, CDR1 is KGHSH, CDR2 LQKENI. The CDR3 runs to 15 residues. The V and J ends lost 3 bases and 2 bases respectively, with 12 bases between them. The CDR3 loop is CASSPSGGVTDTQYF. The CDR3 coding sequence is TGTGCCAGCTCACCGTCCGGTGGGGTCACAGATACGCAGTATTTT.

This chain connects TRBV5-6 to TRBJ1-2, with D unclear. Trimming stripped 3 bases from V and 8 bases from J, with 20 bases between. Germline assignment: CDR1 SGHDT and CDR2 YYEEEE. The CDR3 contains 15 residues. CDR3 sequence reads: CASSYRAGSRVGYTF. Written as DNA, the CDR3 is TGTGCCAGCAGCTACCGAGCGGGTTCACGGGTGGGCTACACCTTC.

A single count supports this clone. The chain couples TRBV2 to TRBJ2-1, with 13 positions matching TRBD2. V shed 7 bases and J 5 bases; nucleotides not matched to a gene: 11. The CDR3 is made up of 17 amino acids. Germline CDR1 SNHLY, CDR2 FYNNEI. For the CDR3, the DNA is TGTGCCAGCAAGGGACTAGCGGGGTTAGGGATTGACAATGAGCAGTTCTTC. This translates into CASKGLAGLGIDNEQFF.

V usage is TRBV14 and J usage is TRBJ2-1; D is perhaps TRBD1 or TRBD2 (5 bases each). Deletions cut 4 bases from V and 8 bases from J, with 15 bases between. The CDR3 length is 14 residues. Germline CDR1 is SGHDN and CDR2 is FVKESK. DNA of the CDR3: TGTGCCAGCAGCCCCCGGACGGGGCCCTATGAGCAGTTCTTC. Its translation: CASSPRTGPYEQFF.

This clone came up a few times. The V and J genes are TRBV6-5 and TRBJ1-2; 8 bases fit TRBD1. There are 15 residues in the CDR3. V was pared by 0 bases and J by 8 bases, with 8 bases of the junction left unmatched. Per germline, CDR1 MNHEY and CDR2 SVGAGI. The CDR3 spells CASSYSSGQGGGYTF. CDR3 in DNA: TGTGCCAGCAGTTACTCCTCCGGACAGGGTGGAGGCTACACCTTC.

This chain connects TRBV18 to TRBJ1-2, with 8 bases identical to TRBD1. Germline values: CDR1 KGHSH, CDR2 LQKENI. Trimming cost V 3 bases and J 7 bases; bases outside gene matches: 10. The CDR3 contains 15 residues. CDR3 sequence: CASSPGQGDLGGYTF. The DNA of the CDR3 is TGTGCCAGCTCACCCGGACAGGGTGATTTAGGTGGCTACACCTTC.

This clone was seen only once. V is TRBV2 and J is TRBJ2-7; 10 bases are a match to TRBD1. V trimming: 7 bases; J trimming: 2 bases; junction bases outside the gene matches: 5. Germline CDR1 is SNHLY and CDR2 is FYNNEI. The CDR3 extends over 14 amino acids. The CDR3 sequence is CASKRDRGAYEQYF. CDR3 nucleotides: TGTGCCAGCAAACGGGACAGGGGAGCCTACGAGCAGTACTTC.

This clone turned up a few times. The J gene is TRBJ2-2, the V gene TRBV6-6, with TRBD1 identical over 8 bases. V lost 6 bases, J lost 4 bases, and 4 bases stayed unmatched. The CDR3 extends over 14 amino acids. Germline CDR1 and CDR2: MNHNY and SVGAGI (reference sequence). The CDR3 region is CASRDREATGELFF. CDR3 coding DNA: TGTGCCAGCAGGGACAGGGAGGCCACCGGGGAGCTGTTTTTT.

V and J are TRBV10-2 and TRBJ2-3; a weak D match, TRBD2 (6 bases). This CDR3 is built from 12 residues. The V and J ends lost 8 bases and 4 bases respectively, with 10 bases between them. Germline CDR1 WSHSY, CDR2 SAAADI. The CDR3 protein is CASRGISDTQYF. CDR3 coding DNA: TGCGCCAGCCGCGGGATTTCAGATACGCAGTATTTT.

This clone was counted only a few times. V gene TRBV10-3 combines with J gene TRBJ1-1; D gene unclear. Trimming removed 2 bases from V and 6 bases from J, with 7 bases in between. Germline lookup yields CDR1 ENHRY and CDR2 SYGVKD. The CDR3 sequence is 12 residues long. CDR3 sequence (DNA): TGTGCCATCAGTGAGCCAGGCTCTGAAGCTTTCTTT. Protein sequence: CAISEPGSEAFF.

This clone was recorded a few times. Other DNA sequences in this sample translate to the same CDR3. This chain joins TRBV6-6 and TRBJ2-5, with 7 bases that match TRBD2. Trimming took 0 bases from V and 1 from J; bases not matched to a gene: 2. Germline CDR1 and CDR2: MNHNY and SVGAGI (reference sequence). The CDR3 sequence is 15 residues long. CDR3 nucleotide sequence: TGTGCCAGCAGTTACTCGCGGGGGACCCAAGAGACCCAGTACTTC. Translation gives CASSYSRGTQETQYF.